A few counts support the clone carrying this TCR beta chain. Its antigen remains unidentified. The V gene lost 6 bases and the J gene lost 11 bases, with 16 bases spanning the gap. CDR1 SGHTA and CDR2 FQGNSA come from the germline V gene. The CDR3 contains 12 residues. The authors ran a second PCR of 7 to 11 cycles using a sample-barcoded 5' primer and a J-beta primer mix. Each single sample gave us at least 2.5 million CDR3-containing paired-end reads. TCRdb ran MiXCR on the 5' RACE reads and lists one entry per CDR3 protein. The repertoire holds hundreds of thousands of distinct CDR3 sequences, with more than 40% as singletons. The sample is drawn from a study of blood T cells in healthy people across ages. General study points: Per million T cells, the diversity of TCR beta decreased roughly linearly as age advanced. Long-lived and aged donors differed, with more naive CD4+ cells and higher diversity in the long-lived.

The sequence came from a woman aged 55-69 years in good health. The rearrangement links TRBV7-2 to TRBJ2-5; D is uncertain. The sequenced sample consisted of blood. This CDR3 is CASSNSPGEQYF. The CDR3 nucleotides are TGTGCCAGCAGTAACTCCCCAGGAGAGCAGTACTTC.